A selection of T cell receptor beta chains follows, all from one sample in a study of CD8+ T cells in alopecia areata. Generated by immunoSEQ multiplex PCR, the TCRdb table keeps only in-frame clones and is missing some. The repertoire holds some 190,000 clones, with 45% to 65% as singletons. Sequenced material: CD4+ T cells sorted from blood, taken at week 4, from a patient treated with tofacitinib. These receptor sequences come from a human donor with alopecia areata. CDR3s include the opening cysteine and the closing phenylalanine or tryptophan. D genes are given only for firm matches. Rows give clone size only sometimes, using once, few, many, or a class for an expanded clone.

CDR3: CASPGQGDGANYGYTF
DNA: TGTGCCAGCCCGGGACAGGGAGATGGGGCTAACTATGGCTACACCTTC
D: TRBD1
J: TRBJ1-2
size: -
V: TRBV2

CDR3: CASSQSTVRAYF
DNA: TGCGCCAGCAGTCAATCTACGGTTCGAGCGTACTTC
D: -
J: TRBJ2-5
size: few
V: TRBV23-1

CDR3: CAWSIDRGNTEAFF
DNA: TGTGCCTGGAGTATAGACAGGGGTAACACTGAAGCTTTCTTT
D: TRBD1
J: TRBJ1-1
size: -
V: TRBV30

CDR3: CAWSGRAYSNQPQHF
DNA: TGTGCCTGGAGCGGGCGAGCGTATAGCAATCAGCCCCAGCATTTT
D: -
J: TRBJ1-5
size: once
V: TRBV30

CDR3: CASSQAWAGSDEQFF
DNA: TGCGCCAGCAGCCAAGCATGGGCGGGATCGGATGAGCAGTTCTTC
D: -
J: TRBJ2-1
size: once
V: TRBV4-1

CDR3: CASSAGLAPYEQYF
DNA: TGTGCCAGCAGCGCAGGGTTGGCGCCTTACGAGCAGTACTTC
D: -
J: TRBJ2-7
size: -
V: TRBV6-6

CDR3: CASSVGPAGGPGEQFF
DNA: TGTGCCAGCAGCGTAGGCCCAGCGGGAGGGCCCGGGGAGCAGTTCTTC
D: TRBD2
J: TRBJ2-1
size: -
V: TRBV9

CDR3: CSVEDEETGNIQYF
DNA: TGCAGCGTTGAAGATGAGGAGACAGGGAACATTCAGTACTTC
D: TRBD1
J: TRBJ2-4
size: -
V: TRBV29-1

CDR3: CASRGDRGLLGNQPQHF
DNA: TGTGCCAGCAGGGGGGACAGGGGGCTATTGGGCAATCAGCCCCAGCATTTT
D: TRBD1
J: TRBJ1-5
size: -
V: TRBV2

CDR3: CASSLFGGGRSNEQFF
DNA: TGTGCCAGCAGCTTATTTGGCGGCGGGAGGAGCAATGAGCAGTTCTTC
D: TRBD2
J: TRBJ2-1
size: -
V: TRBV11-2

CDR3: CASSDHGQGPMGGYTF
DNA: TGTGCCAGCAGCGATCACGGACAGGGCCCTATGGGTGGCTACACCTTC
D: TRBD1
J: TRBJ1-2
size: -
V: TRBV5-8

CDR3: CASSLNRFRDTDTQYF
DNA: TGTGCCAGCAGCCTTAACAGGTTTCGGGACACAGATACGCAGTATTTT
D: -
J: TRBJ2-3
size: -
V: TRBV7-2

CDR3: CASSFEGVREKLFF
DNA: TGTGCCAGCAGCTTCGAGGGGGTGCGGGAAAAACTGTTTTTT
D: -
J: TRBJ1-4
size: -
V: TRBV7-8

CDR3: CASSRERGASTDTQYF
DNA: TGTGCCAGCAGTCGGGAGCGCGGGGCTAGCACAGATACGCAGTATTTT
D: -
J: TRBJ2-3
size: -
V: TRBV6-4

CDR3: CASTPLARGTDTQYF
DNA: TGTGCCAGCACTCCCCTCGCCAGGGGCACAGATACGCAGTATTTT
D: -
J: TRBJ2-3
size: once
V: TRBV7-9

CDR3: CASSRGTSGSNEQFF
DNA: TGCGCCAGCAGCCGGGGGACTAGCGGGAGTAATGAGCAGTTCTTC
D: TRBD2
J: TRBJ2-1
size: -
V: TRBV5-1

CDR3: CASSAGTGDYGYTF
DNA: TGCGCCAGCAGCGCAGGGACAGGGGACTATGGCTACACCTTC
D: TRBD1
J: TRBJ1-2
size: -
V: TRBV5-1

CDR3: CASSPPGAVGANVLTF
DNA: TGTGCCAGCTCACCACCAGGCGCAGTTGGGGCCAACGTCCTGACTTTC
D: -
J: TRBJ2-6
size: many
V: TRBV18

CDR3: CASSILAGDTDTQYF
DNA: TGTGCCAGCAGCATCCTAGCGGGAGACACAGATACGCAGTATTTT
D: TRBD2
J: TRBJ2-3
size: -
V: TRBV5-4

CDR3: CASSQDRHRDQYF
DNA: TGCGCCAGCAGCCAAGATCGACACCGGGATCAGTACTTC
D: -
J: TRBJ2-7
size: -
V: TRBV4-1

CDR3: CASSQDRQSTLSYGYTF
DNA: TGTGCCAGCAGCCAAGATAGACAGTCAACCTTGAGCTATGGCTACACCTTC
D: -
J: TRBJ1-2
size: few
V: TRBV4-2

CDR3: CASSGTGSETQYF
DNA: TGTGCCAGCAGTGGGACAGGGTCCGAGACCCAGTACTTC
D: TRBD1
J: TRBJ2-5
size: -
V: TRBV2

CDR3: CASSQHQGINEQFF
DNA: TGCGCCAGCAGCCAACATCAGGGAATCAATGAGCAGTTCTTC
D: -
J: TRBJ2-1
size: few
V: TRBV4-3

CDR3: CASSMGQVTYEQYF
DNA: TGTGCCAGTAGTATGGGACAGGTTACCTACGAGCAGTACTTC
D: TRBD1
J: TRBJ2-7
size: -
V: TRBV19

CDR3: CASSPMDRGDQETQYF
DNA: TGCGCCAGCAGCCCGATGGACAGGGGAGACCAAGAGACCCAGTACTTC
D: TRBD1
J: TRBJ2-5
size: -
V: TRBV5-1

CDR3: CASSLAGSSYNEQFF
DNA: TGTGCCAGCAGCTTAGCCGGTAGCTCCTACAATGAGCAGTTCTTC
D: -
J: TRBJ2-1
size: many
V: TRBV7-2

CDR3: CSTRDRGSYNEQFF
DNA: TGCAGCACCCGGGACAGGGGTTCATACAATGAGCAGTTCTTC
D: TRBD1
J: TRBJ2-1
size: few
V: TRBV29-1

CDR3: CASSHGTSRAYNEQFF
DNA: TGTGCCAGCAGCCACGGGACTAGCAGGGCCTACAATGAGCAGTTCTTC
D: TRBD2
J: TRBJ2-1
size: -
V: TRBV11-2

CDR3: CASKRDRDDSYEQYF
DNA: TGTGCCAGCAAGAGGGACAGGGATGATTCCTACGAGCAGTACTTC
D: TRBD1
J: TRBJ2-7
size: few
V: TRBV2

CDR3: CAWNRESNQPQHF
DNA: TGTGCCTGGAATAGGGAAAGCAATCAGCCCCAGCATTTT
D: -
J: TRBJ1-5
size: -
V: TRBV30

CDR3: CASSYSAQTDTQYF
DNA: TGTGCCAGCAGTTACTCGGCCCAAACAGATACGCAGTATTTT
D: -
J: TRBJ2-3
size: few
V: TRBV6-5

CDR3: CASSLGRGVYEQYF
DNA: TGTGCCAGCAGCTTGGGCAGGGGGGTCTACGAGCAGTACTTC
D: -
J: TRBJ2-7
size: -
V: TRBV7-2

CDR3: CSVEATGGTSPKYF
DNA: TGCAGCGTTGAAGCCACTGGAGGGACTAGCCCGAAGTATTTT
D: TRBD2
J: TRBJ2-3
size: -
V: TRBV29-1

CDR3: CASREGLGTQYF
DNA: TGTGCCAGCAGAGAGGGGTTGGGGACCCAGTACTTC
D: -
J: TRBJ2-5
size: -
V: TRBV25-1

CDR3: CSVSTGGLTYNEQFF
DNA: TGCAGCGTATCTACAGGGGGACTAACCTACAATGAGCAGTTCTTC
D: -
J: TRBJ2-1
size: -
V: TRBV29-1

CDR3: CAWSAGGRYGYTF
DNA: TGTGCCTGGAGTGCGGGGGGCAGGTATGGCTACACCTTC
D: -
J: TRBJ1-2
size: -
V: TRBV30